This T cell receptor beta chain stems from a study of regulatory T cells. Primers: 52 TRBV forward and 13 TRBJ reverse. Produced via immunoSEQ multiplex PCR; TCRdb's table is partial and in-frame only. The sample records roughly 10,000 clones, about 80% being singletons. Germline lookup yields CDR1 MNHNS and CDR2 SASEGT. With 0 bases clipped from V and 2 bases from J, the junction kept 1 base outside the gene matches. The CDR3 contains 14 residues. The receptor was isolated from a person aged 18-35 years with CD3G deficiency. The specimen was CD8+ T cells sorted from blood. This rearrangement joins TRBV6-1 to TRBJ2-7; 7 nucleotides align to TRBD1. The DNA of the CDR3 is TGTGCCAGCAGTGAAGCAGGGGGCCCCTACGAGCAGTACTTC. It specifies CASSEAGGPYEQYF.